The clone carrying this T cell receptor beta chain showed up many times. Its antigen is unidentified. This sample is drawn from a study of T cell repertoires in cytomegalovirus infection. Overall study context: Both a matching HLA type and CMV infection were indicated by public TCR beta signatures. Whole-study results and caveats: Clonotype analysis showed dominance of the ex vivo response by HLA-C-restricted CMV-specific TCR beta clonotypes.

TCRdb redid the calling of the reads with MiXCR, one entry per CDR3 protein. The repertoire holds some 220,000 distinct CDR3 sequences, with around 6.2% as singletons. Sequencing used PBMCs. This sequence was found in a human donor in good health (CMV status not recorded). Some clones in this sample may be carry-over from other donors' samples.

For the CDR3, the DNA is TGCAGCGTTGAGGGCGCAGGGTACTACTATGGCTACACCTTC. Translated, it gives CSVEGAGYYYGYTF. V is TRBV29-1 and J is TRBJ1-2, with D perhaps TRBD1 (5 bases). The germline CDR1 and CDR2 sequences are SQVTM and ANQGSEA. This CDR3 region has 14 residues. V dropped 3 bases and J dropped 3 bases, with 14 bases sitting between them.